The sequence of this T cell receptor beta chain was determined in a study of T cell responses to AZD1222 COVID-19 vaccine. Study-wide results and limits: No repertoire was sampled before or during the peak T cell response, only after it.

From germline, CDR1 is MNHEY and CDR2 SMNVEV (reference sequence). CDR3 size: 15 residues. V was pared by 5 bases and J by 6 bases, with 18 bases between. Sequencing used immunoSEQ multiplex PCR; TCRdb keeps in-frame clones, though not all of them. The repertoire has roughly 98,000 clones, about nine tenths of them found once; the top ten carry roughly 15%. As concerns this clone: The target antigen is unknown.

This sample comprised peripheral blood, obtained 28 days after the second AZD1222 dose. The V gene is TRBV27, the J gene TRBJ2-3; D is perhaps TRBD2 (5 bases). This sequence originates from an adult who received the AZD1222 COVID-19 vaccine. CDR3 nucleotide sequence: TGTGCCAGCAGTGCCTTTGGGGAGATGGGGGATACGCAGTATTTT. Translating it yields CASSAFGEMGDTQYF.